This T cell receptor beta chain came from a study of identical twins. Notes on the study in general: Out-of-frame beta chain sequences displayed weaker excess sharing between twins.

Remarks on this clonotype: Its antigen is as yet unknown.

Healthy Caucasians supplied all donations. TCRdb fed the 5' RACE reads into MiXCR, producing one record per CDR3 protein. The table has 1.5 million to 2 million distinct CDR3 sequences, less than 35% seen once. Germline V gene data show CDR1 as SNHLY and CDR2 as FYNNEI. V was cut by 4 bases and J by 11 bases, with 26 bases left in between. The CDR3 has 16 residues. The chain has TRBV2 and TRBJ2-5; the D gene is possibly TRBD1 (5 bases). Sequenced material: cord blood. This receptor was obtained from a newborn girl in good health. The CDR3 DNA is TGTGCCAGCAGTGGATTAGGACATAGGGGTAACAATGAGCAGTACTTC. Translating gives CASSGLGHRGNNEQYF.